This TCR beta chain was documented in a study of blood T cell repertoires in COVID-19. The germline V gene has CDR1 SGHRS and CDR2 YFSETQ. Trimming cost V 4 bases and J 8 bases; bases outside gene matches: 4. This CDR3 has 14 amino acids. The data were produced by immunoSEQ multiplex PCR, yet TCRdb's version contains in-frame clones alone and is incomplete. Found here are approximately 230,000 clones, approximately 86% of them singletons; the top ten hold just under 6.5%. Source material: PBMCs or T cells enriched from blood (not recorded which). The gene calls are TRBV5-1 and TRBJ1-6; 9 bases agree with TRBD1. This TCR derives from a woman between 25 and 40 years old with acute COVID-19. The CDR3 loop is CASSVRQGDSPLHF. The CDR3 DNA sequence: TGCGCCAGCAGCGTCCGACAGGGGGATTCACCCCTCCACTTT.